This T cell receptor beta chain was identified during a study of blood T cells in healthy people across ages. The donors, healthy Caucasians from Russia, were aged roughly 6 to 90. This CDR3 is built from 15 residues. V lost 5 bases to trimming and J lost 7 bases, with 20 bases between them. The germline gives CDR1 MNHEY, CDR2 SMNVEV (reference sequence). Primed by a sample-barcoded 5' primer and a J-beta primer mix, a second PCR proceeded for roughly 6 to 12 cycles. TCRdb passed the 5' RACE reads through MiXCR, listing each CDR3 protein once. In the table there are 1.5 million to 2 million distinct CDR3 sequences, about two fifths of which are singletons. Broader study findings: Donor CMV status, an unknown factor, possibly confounded changes in expanded clonotypes.

This clonotype was detected only a few times. Its target is not known. Sequencing was carried out using blood. The source of this sequence is a human donor in good health. V usage is TRBV27 and J usage is TRBJ2-5; a possible D gene is TRBD2 (5 bases). CDR3 amino acids: CASSPSRGTLGTQYF. CDR3 sequence (DNA): TGTGCCAGCAGTCCCTCCCGGGGAACTTTGGGGACCCAGTACTTC.